This T cell receptor beta chain was sequenced for a study of T-cell reconstitution after alpha-beta-depleted transplantation in children. Study conclusions and caveats: Some patients owed their high day-60 TCRbeta diversity to surviving recipient T cells and thymic progenitors. It was newly produced T cells that mostly accounted for T-cell counts and diversity one year after transplant. Roughly two months post-transplant, alpha-beta T cells reportedly originated from several hundred graft clones that had expanded.

The CDR3 is 12 amino acids. Trimming cost V 3 bases and J 9 bases, with 9 bases left between them. Turning to this clonotype: Its antigen remains unidentified.

The authors prepared the TCRbeta library with unique molecular identifiers. TCRdb reprocessed the PCR reads via MiXCR and lists one record per CDR3 protein. Of about 980,000 distinct CDR3 sequences listed, less than 30% are singletons. The specimen was PBMCs, mostly from graft donor cells, collected 360 days after TCRalphabeta/CD19-depleted stem cell transplant. The receptor's source is a boy under three years old who had a stem cell transplant for SCID, so the T cells may come from the graft donor. This rearrangement joins TRBV12-3 or TRBV12-4 to TRBJ1-5, with no clear D. The CDR3 is CASSLVGRPQHF. The CDR3 DNA is TGTGCCAGCAGTTTGGTGGGGAGGCCCCAGCATTTT.